Below are 13 T cell receptor beta chains sequenced from a single sample in a study of CXCR3-negative and CXCR3-positive naive CD8 T cells (dated by TCRdb to the late 2010s). The study at large found these results: Compared with CXCR3-negative naive cells, CXCR3-positive naive cells had TRB CDR3s with higher hydrophobicity (lower Kidera factor 4), lower energy, and higher strength and volume indices.

The antigens for these receptors are not known. Sequencing took place on a NextSeq 550. The Human TCR Profiling Kit (MiLaboratory) was used to make UMI-labeled 5' RACE TRB cDNA libraries. The reads underwent TCRdb reprocessing, giving one record for each CDR3 protein sequence and no DNA. This sample's listing comprises approximately 88,000 distinct CDR3 sequences. The ten top clones hold almost 0.55% of the sample. Sequences were obtained from naive CXCR3+ CD8+ T cells from blood. This specimen's cell subset or site label, interpreted: CD45RO-CCR7+CD27+CD95- naive CD8+ T cells expressing CXCR3 (TNR3+). These receptors originate from a human donor in good health. Some clones in this sample may be carry-over from other donors' samples.

The genes are TRBV19 and TRBJ2-5; TCRdb proposes TRBD1, but this gene call is untestable without DNA. Germline loops: CDR1 LNHDA, CDR2 SQIVND (reference sequence). CDR3 length: 16 amino acids. CDR3 loop: CASSGRQGAIQETQYF.

The V call is TRBV4-1, the J call TRBJ1-1. Germline CDR1 is MGHRA and CDR2 is YSYEKL. There are 15 residues in the CDR3. CDR3 loop: CASSLTWPGNTEAFF.

The V gene is TRBV4-2, the J gene TRBJ2-3; TCRdb picks TRBD2, but there is no DNA to check that call. Looked up from germline, CDR1 is LGHNA and CDR2 is YNFKEQ. The CDR3 has 17 amino acids. Here the CDR3 reads CASSHLMEPSSTDTQYF.

J is TRBJ1-6 and V is TRBV7-6; TCRdb indicates TRBD1, and absent DNA this call remains unverified. Per germline, CDR1 SGHVS and CDR2 FNYEAQ. The CDR3 has 14 amino acids. CDR3 residues: CASSSTGGPSPLHF.

This chain joins TRBV4-2 and TRBJ2-7; the TRBD1 assignment by TCRdb is unverifiable without DNA. This CDR3 has 11 amino acids. CDR1 and CDR2 (germline): LGHNA, YNFKEQ. The CDR3 sequence: CASSQSDRQYF.

The V and J genes are TRBV28 and TRBJ1-1. The CDR3 has 13 residues. Germline CDR1 MDHEN, CDR2 SYDVKM. CDR3 residues: CASSLSGVAEAFF.

The chain combines TRBV7-6 with TRBJ1-5; the D call from TCRdb, TRBD1, cannot be confirmed without DNA. CDR1 is SGHVS, CDR2 FNYEAQ, per germline. The CDR3 runs to 15 residues. The CDR3 sequence is CASSLTGSSNQPQHF.

The chain joins TRBV6-5 to TRBJ2-1; absent DNA, TCRdb's TRBD1 call cannot be checked. The CDR3 has 15 residues. Germline V gives CDR1 MNHEY, CDR2 SVGAGI. This chain's CDR3 is CASSGGLGLHNEQFF.

CDR3 region: CSVEDRQVETQYF. V and J are TRBV29-1 and TRBJ2-5. Germline V gives CDR1 SQVTM, CDR2 ANQGSEA. CDR3 length equals 13 residues. Based on the CDR3 plus reference TRBV29-1 and TRBJ2-5, the full variable domain is SAVISQKPSRDICQRGTSLTIQCQVDSQVTMMFWYRQQPGQSLTLIATANQGSEATYESGFVIDKFPISRPNLTFSTLTVSNMSPEDSSIYLCSVEDRQVETQYFGPGTRLLVL.

The chain combines TRBV12-3 or TRBV12-4 with TRBJ2-5. The CDR3 spans 13 residues. This CDR3 is CASSPDLQETQYF.

The chain combines TRBV11-3 with TRBJ2-3; TCRdb's D call, TRBD2, is unchecked because there is no DNA. Germline V gene lookup returns CDR1 SGHNT and CDR2 YENEEA. This CDR3 is 14 amino acids long. The CDR3 protein is CASSLFGGDDTQYF.

The gene calls are TRBV7-8 and TRBJ2-7; lacking DNA, the TRBD1 call made by TCRdb goes unchecked. Germline V gene data show CDR1 as SGHVS and CDR2 as FQNEAQ. The CDR3 is made up of 15 amino acids. The CDR3 protein is CASSDLGTGYYEQYF. The complete variable domain, with remaining parts taken from reference TRBV7-8 and TRBJ2-7, reads GAGVSQSPRYKVAKRGQDVALRCDPISGHVSLFWYQQALGQGPEFLTYFQNEAQLDKSGLPSDRFFAERPEGSVSTLKIQRTQQEDSAVYLCASSDLGTGYYEQYFGPGTRLTVT.

The gene calls are TRBV6-1 and TRBJ2-7; there is no DNA to check the TCRdb D call of TRBD2. Germline CDR1 is MNHNS and CDR2 is SASEGT. This CDR3 has 15 residues. This CDR3 reads CASSESILAGDEQYF.